Each of the 25 T cell receptor delta chains below was sequenced from the same sample in a study of γδ T cells in repeated Plasmodium falciparum infection. TCRdb reanalyzed the multiplex PCR reads using CATT. Of around 57,000 delta-chain clones listed, approximately 1.7% were seen once; the top ten hold over 14%. Gammadelta T cells were flow-sorted from PBMC into Vgamma9/Vdelta2+ and Vdelta2-negative populations for bulk analysis. Material: gamma-delta T cells from blood. The receptors here all came from a pool of human donors (malaria-infected and uninfected, not separated).

As for this clone: At one end the junction does not follow the germline gene, possibly because of a read error. This chain joins TRDV1 and TRDJ1; 12 nucleotides match TRDD3. The CDR3 contains 24 residues. Germline assignment: CDR1 TSWWSYY and CDR2 QGS. CDR3 residues: CALGELPSREYYWGIHLYTDKLIF. In DNA, the CDR3 is TGTGCTCTGGGGGAACTCCCGTCCCGAGAGTACTACTGGGGGATACACCTTTACACCGATAAACTCATCTTT.

On this clone itself: The protein given by TCRdb reflects a much larger clone and differs at residue 5 from this DNA's translation, likely from a read error; the protein shown is the DNA's translation. V gene TRDV2 combines with J gene TRDJ1; 8 bases align to TRDD3. The J gene was missing in TCRdb and was found by matching the end of the DNA to germline. Germline V gene data show CDR1 as GEAIGNYY and CDR2 as EKD. V was pared by 7 bases and J by 3 bases, with 18 bases of the junction left unmatched. The CDR3 sequence is 17 residues long. The CDR3 nucleotides are TGTGCCTGCGGACGGGGGGATATTTTTGGGTCCGCCGATAAACTCATCTTT. Protein product: CACGRGDIFGSADKLIF.

This clone was observed at least ten times. This chain joins TRDV1 and TRDJ1; D gene ambiguous. V lost 0 bases and J lost 0, with 14 bases in between. This CDR3 has 17 amino acids. Per the germline V gene, CDR1 is TSWWSYY and CDR2 is QGS. CDR3 coding DNA: TGTGCTCTTGGGGAACTCGCCAGGGGCCCGGACACCGATAAACTCATCTTT. Protein: CALGELARGPDTDKLIF.

This clone was detected many times. A far larger clone differs by one base, so this is likely a read error. Within the sample, other DNA sequences also encode this same CDR3. The V gene is TRDV2, the J gene TRDJ1, with TRDD3 identical over 11 bases. TCRdb does not report a J gene; here it was assigned by matching the DNA to germline references. This CDR3 contains 18 residues. Per germline, CDR1 GEAIGNYY and CDR2 EKD. CDR3 DNA sequence: TGTGCCTGCGACACGTCGTACTGGGGGATAAGGTACACCGATAAACTCATCTTT. Encoded protein: CACDTSYWGIRYTDKLIF.

This clone showed up just a few times. One base separates it from a far larger clone, so it is likely a read error. Other DNA sequences in the sample encode the same CDR3. The V call is TRAV38-2/DV8, the J call TRDJ1, with TRDD3 identical over 10 bases. TCRdb supplies no J gene; here it was assigned by aligning the nucleotide sequence to germline. The CDR3 sequence is 20 residues long. The germline V gene encodes CDR1 TSESDYY and CDR2 QEAYKQQN. The CDR3 DNA reads TGTGCGCCCATGGGGCTCCCGGACTGGGGGATGTATCTGTACACCGATAAACTCATCTTT. Translating gives CAPMGLPDWGMYLYTDKLIF.

With respect to this clone: With only one base between it and a far larger clone, this is likely a read error. Other DNA sequences within the sample encode an identical CDR3. The CDR3 loop reads CALGELEGPVNVLGDKDTDKLIF. CDR3 DNA: TGTGCTCTTGGGGAATTAGAAGGACCCGTGAACGTACTGGGGGACAAAGACACCGATAAACTCATCTTT. The rearrangement links TRDV1 to TRDJ1; 9 bases agree with TRDD3. Here the J gene was assigned by germline matching of the DNA, as TCRdb has none. Germline CDR1 TSWWSYY, CDR2 QGS. The V gene end was trimmed by 2 bases and the J gene end by 0 bases; junction bases not matched to a gene: 25. The CDR3 consists of 23 residues.

Many counts were recorded for this clone. A far larger clone is one nucleotide away, so this likely arose from a read error. Other DNA sequences within the sample encode an identical CDR3. This chain joins TRDV2 and TRDJ1, with TRDD3 as a possible D gene (5 bases). Trimming stripped 0 bases from V and 3 bases from J, with 10 bases between. The CDR3 loop spans 14 amino acids. From germline, CDR1 is GEAIGNYY and CDR2 EKD. CDR3 sequence: CACDTIWEADKLIF. The CDR3 DNA is TGTGCCTGTGACACCATCTGGGAGGCCGATAAACTCATCTTT.

A word on this clone: TCRdb attributes to this sequence the protein of a much larger clone, which differs from the DNA translation at residue 11; a read error is likely, and the protein displayed is translated from the DNA. CDR3 sequence (DNA): TGTGCCTGTGACTGGGGGACTTACTCCTGGGGCACCCGACAGATGTTTTTC. Its translation is CACDWGTYSWGTRQMFF. The V call is TRDV2, the J call TRDJ3, with 7 bases fitting TRDD3. The J gene, missing from TCRdb, was assigned here through DNA to germline matching. Germline V CDR1 and CDR2: GEAIGNYY, EKD. The CDR3 extends over 17 amino acids.

A word on this clone: It is likely a read error: a sequence one base away is far more abundant. Additional DNA sequences in this sample encode the identical CDR3. The chain employs TRDV2 and TRDJ1; 8 bases map to TRDD3. The J gene comes from matching the DNA to germline here; TCRdb lacks it. V was pared by 4 bases and J by 1 base, with 19 bases of the junction left unmatched. This CDR3 spans 19 amino acids. Germline-derived CDR1 and CDR2 are GEAIGNYY and EKD. Here the CDR3 DNA reads TGTGCCTGTGATGGCGTGGTGGGATACGAACTGGGTCTCACCGATAAACTCATCTTT. It encodes CACDGVVGYELGLTDKLIF.

This clone was detected ten times or more. Since a far larger clone is one base different, this is likely a read error. Other DNA sequences in this specimen translate into the identical CDR3. The chain employs TRDV1 and TRDJ1; no reliable D call. CDR1 and CDR2 (germline): TSWWSYY, QGS. The CDR3 covers 19 residues. CDR3: CALGELESSRSFITDKLIF. In DNA form, the CDR3 reads TGTGCTCTTGGGGAACTAGAGTCGTCCCGGTCCTTTATTACCGATAAGCTCATCTTT.

With regard to this clone: This likely reflects a read error, since a far larger clone is one base away. The same CDR3 can be traced to other DNA sequences in this sample. J is TRDJ1 and V is TRDV1; TRDD3 matches 8 bases. TCRdb does not report a J gene; here it was assigned by matching the DNA to germline references. Per the germline V gene, CDR1 is TSWWSYY and CDR2 is QGS. CDR3 size: 16 residues. The CDR3 protein is CALGELRTWGSTKLIF. The CDR3 region has the DNA TGTGCTCTCGGGGAACTTCGGACCTGGGGGAGTACAAAACTCATCTTT.

The table lists this clone with a few counts. TCRdb shows a much larger clone's protein in place of this DNA's translation, and the two differ at residue 17, likely through a read error; the protein shown is translated from the DNA. The chain couples TRDV1 to TRDJ2, with 11 bases fitting TRDD3. CDR3 length: 21 residues. CDR1 TSWWSYY and CDR2 QGS come from the germline V gene. With V trimmed by 5 bases and J by 10 bases, 27 bases remained unmatched. The CDR3 loop is CALGFSYLQDLGDTRAEQLFF. CDR3 nucleotides: TGTGCTCTTGGGTTTTCCTACCTGCAAGACCTGGGGGATACTCGGGCAGAACAACTCTTCTTT.

Comments on this clone: This likely traces to a read error, being one base from a far larger clone. In the same sample, other DNA sequences code for this CDR3. The genes are TRDV1 and TRDJ1; D possibly matches TRDD2 or TRDD3 (5 bases each). In the absence of a J gene in TCRdb, the DNA was matched to germline to assign it here. Germline loops: CDR1 TSWWSYY, CDR2 QGS. The CDR3 extends over 21 amino acids. V lost 2 bases and J lost 3, with 31 bases in between. CDR3 sequence reads: CALGEFPFLHLGDTIADKLIF. The CDR3 nucleotides read TGTGCTCTTGGGGAATTCCCGTTCCTCCATCTGGGTGATACCATTGCCGATAAACTCATCTTT.

The sample holds many counts of this clone. A read error likely explains why the TCRdb protein, taken from a much larger clone, differs from this DNA's translation at residue 3; the protein shown is translated from the DNA. The genes are TRDV2 and TRDJ1; 9 nucleotides agree with TRDD3. The J gene, left out of TCRdb, was set here by checking the DNA against germline. From germline, CDR1 is GEAIGNYY and CDR2 EKD. This CDR3 spans 14 amino acids. The CDR3 sequence: CAYDPGGYTDKLIF. CDR3 nucleotide sequence: TGTGCCTATGACCCTGGGGGATACACCGATAAACTCATCTTT.

This clone has at least ten counts. The TCRdb protein, from a much larger clone, departs from this DNA's translation at residue 10, likely by read error; the protein shown derives from the DNA. V usage is TRDV1 and J usage is TRDJ1; D not resolved. This CDR3 has 18 residues. The V end was cut by 4 bases, the J end by 0 bases, with 21 bases between. Germline values: CDR1 TSWWSYY, CDR2 QGS. CDR3 DNA sequence: TGTGCTCTTGGGGTATCGGAGCCCGAATGTCCGTACACCGATAAACTCATCTTT. The encoded protein is CALGVSEPECPYTDKLIF.

This clone has at least ten counts. The chain combines TRAV29/DV5 with TRDJ1; 8 bases are shared with TRDD3. This CDR3 contains 19 residues. V was pared by 5 bases and J by 0 bases, with 21 bases of the junction left unmatched. Per the germline V gene, CDR1 is NSMFDY and CDR2 is ISSIKDK. CDR3 coding DNA: TGTGCAGCCCTCGGGGGTGATCACTGGGGGCCGTCGTACACCGATAAACTCATCTTT. Amino acids: CAALGGDHWGPSYTDKLIF.

This clone has at least ten counts. This DNA's translation and the protein TCRdb lists, from a much larger clone, do not match at residue 4, likely due to a read error; the protein shown is translated from the DNA. The DNA of the CDR3 is TGTGCCTGTAACACCTTACTGGGGGACCCATACACCGATAAACTCATCTTT. Amino acids: CACNTLLGDPYTDKLIF. The chain links TRDV2 to TRDJ1, with TRDD3 matching 9 bases. The CDR3 sequence is 17 residues long. Germline assignment: CDR1 GEAIGNYY and CDR2 EKD.

This clone was observed many times. The likely explanation is a read error, given a far larger clone one base away. The sample carries other DNA sequences with the same CDR3. The gene calls are TRDV2 and TRDJ1; no reliable D call. Since TCRdb gives no J gene, matching the DNA to germline was used here to assign it. Germline loops: CDR1 GEAIGNYY, CDR2 EKD. The V and J ends lost 3 bases and 3 bases respectively, with 19 bases between them. CDR3 length: 16 amino acids. DNA for the CDR3: TGTGCCTGTGACTCCCGTACCACGGGCGGCTCCGATAAACTCATCTTT. This gives the protein CACDSRTTGGSDKLIF.

A few counts support this clone. TCRdb attributes to this sequence the protein of a much larger clone, which differs from the DNA translation at residue 12; a read error is likely, and the protein displayed is translated from the DNA. This chain links TRDV1 with TRDJ1, with 10 bases matching TRDD3. With 0 bases clipped from V and 0 bases from J, the junction kept 31 bases outside the gene matches. Germline lookup yields CDR1 TSWWSYY and CDR2 QGS. The CDR3 is 26 amino acids. In DNA, the CDR3 is TGTGCTCTTGGGGAACTAGGAGTCAAAGGCTTTACGACTGGGGGATTCTCACACCTGTACACCGATAAACTCATCTTT. Translated, it gives CALGELGVKGFTTGGFSHLYTDKLIF.

Notes on this clone: Translating this DNA gives a protein that differs at residue 9 from the TCRdb one, which belongs to a much larger clone; a read error is likely, and the protein shown is this translation. J is TRDJ1 and V is TRDV3; 12 bases line up with TRDD3. Matching the DNA to germline supplied the J gene, which TCRdb does not give. The CDR3 length is 21 residues. Germline V lookup: CDR1 TVYSNPD, CDR2 GDNSRS (reference sequence). The chain's CDR3 is CAFPGTPPRIWGIRGSDKLIF. The CDR3, as DNA: TGTGCTTTCCCAGGAACCCCCCCGCGGATCTGGGGGATACGGGGATCCGATAAACTCATCTTT.

This clone appeared many times. The TCRdb record carries a much larger clone's protein, which differs from this DNA's translation at residue 8; a read error is the likely cause, and the protein listed here is the DNA translation. The chain links TRDV1 to TRDJ1; TRDD3 matches 12 bases. Germline V CDR1 and CDR2: TSWWSYY, QGS. With 1 base clipped from V and 0 bases from J, the junction kept 24 bases outside the gene matches. There are 24 residues in the CDR3. DNA of the CDR3: TGTGCTCTTGGGGAACCCACCTCTTTCTGTCCTAACTGGGGGATACCCTGCTACACCGATAAACTCATCTTT. This sequence encodes CALGEPTSFCPNWGIPCYTDKLIF.

This clone was found a few times. This is likely an artifact of a read error, given a far larger clone one base away. Additional DNA sequences in this sample encode the identical CDR3. The CDR3 loop reads CALGDVVLHPLGDTSLTAQLFF. CDR3 DNA: TGTGCCCTTGGGGACGTCGTCCTACATCCACTGGGGGATACCAGCTTGACAGCACAACTCTTCTTT. V is TRDV1 and J is TRDJ2; TRDD3 matches 12 bases. The CDR3 is 22 amino acids. From germline, CDR1 is TSWWSYY and CDR2 QGS.

The sample holds a few counts of this clone. This DNA's translation and the protein TCRdb lists, from a much larger clone, do not match at residue 7, likely due to a read error; the protein shown is translated from the DNA. The chain recombines TRDV2 with TRDJ1; a weak D match, TRDD3 (6 bases). The J gene is absent in TCRdb and was assigned here via DNA matching to germline. Germline values: CDR1 GEAIGNYY, CDR2 EKD. Trimming shortened V by 3 bases and J by 1 base, and 29 bases separated the two germline ends. The CDR3 is 20 residues long. The CDR3 here is CACDPALVPFHWGLTDKLIF. Here the CDR3 DNA reads TGTGCCTGTGACCCGGCCCTCGTACCATTTCATTGGGGGCTCACCGATAAACTCATCTTT.

On this clone: The amino acid sequence in TCRdb belongs to a much larger clone and departs from this DNA's translation at residue 7, likely a sequencing read error; the sequence shown is translated from the DNA. V is TRDV1 and J is TRDJ1; 12 bases map to TRDD3. TCRdb gives no J gene; it was assigned here by matching the DNA to germline. The ends lost 0 bases at V and 5 bases at J; junction bases unmatched: 25. Germline V gene lookup returns CDR1 TSWWSYY and CDR2 QGS. This CDR3 spans 23 amino acids. This CDR3 is CALGELRSLHRYWGIQGEDKLIF. The CDR3 nucleotides read TGTGCTCTTGGGGAACTAAGGTCCCTGCACCGGTACTGGGGGATACAGGGGGAGGATAAACTCATCTTT.

There are many counts of this clone. TCRdb lists the protein of a much larger clone for this DNA, which differs at residue 4, so this is likely a read error; the protein given here is translated from the DNA itself. The chain carries TRDV2 and TRDJ1; weak D call: TRDD3 (5 bases). Because TCRdb records no J gene, it was assigned here through a match of the DNA to germline. The CDR3 length is 12 residues. The germline CDR1 and CDR2 sequences are GEAIGNYY and EKD. The CDR3 sequence: CACGTGGDKLIF. CDR3 sequence (DNA): TGTGCCTGTGGCACCGGGGGCGATAAACTCATCTTT.